A single sample gave rise to the 22 T cell receptor beta chains below, sequenced in a study of early T cells in non-severe SARS-CoV-2 infection. TCRdb re-analysed the 5' RACE reads in MiXCR, keeping a single row per CDR3 protein. There are 40,000 to 45,000 distinct CDR3 sequences in the sample; over 4% occur only once, and 4.8% lies in the top ten. Material: whole blood. The receptors shown here come from an adult who was a healthcare worker with PCR-confirmed SARS-CoV-2 infection or an uninfected control (not recorded which).

This clonotype counts as medium-sized. The chain joins TRBV12-3 or TRBV12-4 to TRBJ2-5; 9 bases are a match to TRBD1. The V and J ends lost 3 bases and 2 bases, in that order; junction bases with no gene match: 7. The length of the CDR3 is 16 residues. In nucleotides, the CDR3 is TGTGCCAGCAGTTTTTACACAGGGGGCCTGCAAGAGACCCAGTACTTC. Protein: CASSFYTGGLQETQYF.

This clonotype was found many times. The J gene is TRBJ2-1, the V gene TRBV11-2, with 7 bases identical to TRBD2. CDR1 SGHAT and CDR2 FQNNGV come from the germline V gene. The CDR3 sequence is 13 residues long. After removal of 4 bases from V and 9 bases from J, the junction contained 6 bases not matched to a gene. The CDR3 is CASSSTRGGEQFF. The CDR3 DNA sequence: TGTGCCAGCAGCTCTACTCGCGGGGGTGAGCAGTTCTTC.

Only a few counts were recorded for this clonotype. The chain uses TRBV18 and TRBJ2-1; 8 bases are a match to TRBD1. The ends lost 2 bases at V and 8 bases at J; junction bases unmatched: 2. The length of the CDR3 is 13 residues. Germline V CDR1 and CDR2: KGHSH, LQKENI. CDR3 loop: CASSPTGGHEQFF. The CDR3 nucleotides are TGTGCCAGCTCACCAACAGGGGGGCATGAGCAGTTCTTC.

This clonotype turned up a few times. The chain links TRBV11-2 to TRBJ2-1; D uncertain. There are 16 residues in the CDR3. The ends were cut back, 1 base at V and 3 bases at J, with 13 bases in the middle. In germline, CDR1 is SGHAT, CDR2 FQNNGV. DNA for the CDR3: TGTGCCAGCAGCTTAGCTGTCTCGGGCAGCTACAATGAGCAGTTCTTC. Translated: CASSLAVSGSYNEQFF.

This clonotype came up many times. This rearrangement joins TRBV24-1 to TRBJ2-2; D is perhaps TRBD1 (6 bases). The CDR3 totals 17 residues. V was shortened by 4 bases and J by 4 bases, with 18 bases between the two germline ends. Germline values: CDR1 KGHDR, CDR2 SFDVKD. CDR3 bases: TGTGCCACCAGTGACCTGGGGGCAGGGGAAGGCACCGGGGAGCTGTTTTTT. It is translated as CATSDLGAGEGTGELFF.

At least ten counts were recorded for this clonotype. CDR3 protein: CASSYSHGTQYF. CDR3 coding DNA: TGTGCCAGCAGTTATTCGCACGGGACCCAGTACTTC. V and J are TRBV6-5 and TRBJ2-5; D is undetermined. Per the germline V gene, CDR1 is MNHEY and CDR2 is SVGAGI. The CDR3 has 12 residues. Trimming took off 3 bases at V and 7 bases at J, with 9 bases between the two ends.

This clonotype was counted many times. The chain combines TRBV28 with TRBJ1-2; 9 nucleotides match TRBD1. The CDR3 is 13 amino acids. CDR1 and CDR2 from the germline V gene are MDHEN and SYDVKM. Trimming removed 5 bases from V and 6 bases from J; junction bases left unmatched: 4. This chain's CDR3 is CASSQRDRDGYTF. The CDR3 coding sequence is TGTGCCAGCAGTCAACGGGACAGGGATGGCTACACCTTC.

This clonotype has a count of ten or more. The rearrangement uses TRBV18 and TRBJ2-3; 8 nucleotides line up with TRBD2. The CDR3 runs to 17 residues. V gave up 3 bases and J gave up 0 bases; unmatched junction bases: 8. Looked up from germline, CDR1 is KGHSH and CDR2 is LQKENI. The CDR3 DNA follows: TGTGCCAGCTCACCCCGGCGGGTAGCGGGGAGCACAGATACGCAGTATTTT. Encoded protein: CASSPRRVAGSTDTQYF.

This clonotype has at least ten counts. This chain links TRBV30 with TRBJ1-1; D unresolved. The CDR3 sequence is 10 residues long. Germline V gives CDR1 GTSNPN, CDR2 SVGIG (reference sequence). Deletions cut 4 bases from V and 5 bases from J, with 5 bases between. The CDR3 loop is CAWIRTEAFF. In DNA form, the CDR3 reads TGTGCCTGGATAAGGACTGAAGCTTTCTTT.

This clonotype was observed at least ten times. CDR3 loop: CSARDTQEYEQYF. DNA for the CDR3: TGCAGTGCTAGAGATACTCAGGAGTACGAGCAGTACTTC. The chain recombines TRBV20-1 with TRBJ2-7; D is uncertain. Trimming stripped 0 bases from V and 4 bases from J, with 10 bases between. The germline CDR1 and CDR2 sequences are DFQATT and SNEGSKA (reference sequence). The length of the CDR3 is 13 residues.

There are a few counts of this clonotype. Relative to the germline gene, one junction end is altered; a read error may explain this. This chain connects TRBV6-2 or TRBV6-3 to TRBJ1-2, with D possibly TRBD1 on 6 matching bases. The CDR3 covers 14 residues. Germline-derived CDR1 and CDR2 are MNHEY and SVGEGT. CDR3: CASSYEFFGTTPPF. DNA of the CDR3: TGTGCCAGCAGTTACGAATTTTTCGGGACAACTCCCCCCTTC.

This chain uses TRBV6-2 or TRBV6-3 with TRBJ1-1, with D possibly matching TRBD1 (5 bases). CDR1 and CDR2 from the germline V gene are MNHEY and SVGEGT. The CDR3 runs 15 residues. Trimming took 6 bases from V and 1 from J, leaving 15 bases between them. The CDR3 DNA sequence: TGTGCCAGCAGAACCGACAGCTACCGGAACACTGAAGCTTTCTTT. Translation gives CASRTDSYRNTEAFF.

The sample holds many counts of this clonotype. V usage is TRBV7-2 and J usage is TRBJ1-5; no definite D call. The length of the CDR3 is 15 residues. V lost 5 bases, J lost 0 bases, and 11 bases lay in between. The germline V gene encodes CDR1 SGHTA and CDR2 FQGNSA. The CDR3: CASSENRNSNQPQHF. CDR3 DNA: TGTGCCAGCAGCGAAAACCGGAATAGCAATCAGCCCCAGCATTTT. Full variable domain (remainder filled in from reference TRBV7-2 and TRBJ1-5): GAGVSQSPSNKVTEKGKDVELRCDPISGHTALYWYRQSLGQGLEFLIYFQGNSAPDKSGLPSDRFSAERTGGSVSTLTIQRTQQEDSAVYLCASSENRNSNQPQHFGDGTRLSIL.

This clonotype was counted only a few times. The chain carries TRBV7-2 and TRBJ2-1; 9 positions agree with TRBD2. Germline CDR1 SGHTA, CDR2 FQGNSA. This CDR3 has 15 amino acids. V was pared by 1 base and J by 6 bases, with 4 bases of the junction left unmatched. The CDR3, as DNA: TGTGCCAGCAGCTTAGATGGCGGGAGGGCCAATGAGCAGTTCTTC. It encodes CASSLDGGRANEQFF.

There are a few counts of this clonotype. The chain has TRBV29-1 and TRBJ2-1, with 8 bases identical to TRBD1. Germline V lookup: CDR1 SQVTM, CDR2 ANQGSEA. V lost 5 bases, J lost 0 bases, and 15 bases stayed unmatched. The CDR3 is 18 amino acids. The CDR3 sequence: CSVTKGATGDLSYNEQFF. DNA of the CDR3: TGCAGCGTTACCAAGGGGGCGACAGGGGACCTCTCCTACAATGAGCAGTTCTTC.

This clonotype has ten or more counts. J is TRBJ1-1 and V is TRBV18; maybe TRBD1 (6 bases). The CDR3 runs 14 residues. The V end lost 5 bases, the J end lost 5 bases, and 15 bases lay between the germline ends. The germline gives CDR1 KGHSH, CDR2 LQKENI. The CDR3 sequence: CASSASGVGTEAFF. CDR3 nucleotides: TGTGCCAGCTCAGCCTCAGGGGTTGGAACTGAAGCTTTCTTT.

The rearrangement joins TRBV29-1 to TRBJ2-1; D ambiguous. With 2 bases removed from V and 10 bases from J, the gap between germline ends came to 9 bases. This CDR3 contains 11 residues. Germline V gene sequence: CDR1 SQVTM, CDR2 ANQGSEA. CDR3 DNA sequence: TGCAGCGTTGAACCCGCCAGGGAGCAGTTCTTC. Its translation: CSVEPAREQFF.

This clonotype was seen many times. This chain links TRBV30 with TRBJ1-2, with 7 bases aligning to TRBD1. The CDR3 sequence is 13 residues long. The V and J ends lost 0 bases and 4 bases, in that order; junction bases with no gene match: 2. Germline assignment: CDR1 GTSNPN and CDR2 SVGIG (reference sequence). The CDR3 here is CAWSVSGGYGYTF. CDR3 sequence (DNA): TGTGCCTGGAGTGTTTCAGGGGGCTATGGCTACACCTTC.

This clonotype was recorded many times. The chain carries TRBV7-8 and TRBJ2-2; D perhaps matches TRBD1 (5 bases). Germline V gene lookup returns CDR1 SGHVS and CDR2 FQNEAQ. This CDR3 has 16 residues. Trimming removed 5 bases at V and 1 base at J, with 14 bases between. The CDR3 DNA reads as TGTGCCAGCAGCCGAATCATTCAGGGGAACACCGGGGAGCTGTTTTTT. It translates to CASSRIIQGNTGELFF.

The gene calls are TRBV28 and TRBJ2-7; TRBD2 matches at 9 bases. This CDR3 comprises 15 residues. With 5 bases clipped from V and 1 base from J, the junction kept 6 bases outside the gene matches. Germline-derived CDR1 and CDR2 are MDHEN and SYDVKM. In DNA, the CDR3 is TGTGCCAGCAGTGACCAACTAGCGGGTTCCTACGAGCAGTACTTC. Its protein is CASSDQLAGSYEQYF.

By its share, this clonotype is medium-sized. This sequence joins TRBV6-5 and TRBJ2-3; 12 bases are shared with TRBD2. This CDR3 spans 15 amino acids. CDR1 is MNHEY and CDR2 is SVGAGI in the germline V gene. The V and J ends lost 6 bases and 0 bases, in that order; junction bases with no gene match: 1. The CDR3 nucleotides read TGTGCCAGCAGAACTAGCGGGGGGAGCACAGATACGCAGTATTTT. Its protein is CASRTSGGSTDTQYF.

This clonotype occurred many times. V is TRBV5-1 and J is TRBJ1-6, with TRBD1 identical over 8 bases. Germline trimming cut 2 bases from V and 10 bases from J; bases unmatched to any gene: 8. The germline gives CDR1 SGHRS, CDR2 YFSETQ. The CDR3 is 15 residues long. In nucleotides, the CDR3 is TGCGCCAGCAGCTTTACTACAGGGGGAGAATCACCCCTCCACTTT. Its translation is CASSFTTGGESPLHF.